This TCR beta chain derives from a study of T cell repertoires in cytomegalovirus infection. Study in general: It can be stated that public TCR beta signatures indicated CMV infection as well as a matching HLA type. General observations from the study: HLA-C-restricted TCR beta clonotypes specific for CMV led the ex vivo response. Individuals carrying CMV plus the relevant HLA were identified by cumulative frequency of public TCR beta families.

MiXCR was run by TCRdb on the reads, yielding one entry per CDR3 protein. The sample lists approximately 500,000 distinct CDR3 sequences, more than 30% occurring once. V gave up 10 bases and J gave up 0 bases; unmatched junction bases: 1. Germline CDR1 is LNHDA and CDR2 is SQIVND (reference sequence). The CDR3 consists of 14 residues. Concerning this clonotype itself: Its antigen is not known.

This receptor was identified in a human donor in good health (CMV status not recorded). Some clones in this sample may be carry-over from other donors' samples. This chain links TRBV19 with TRBJ2-2, with 11 bases identical to TRBD2. Specimen: cultured PBMCs, collected from culture after CMV antigen stimulation. The CDR3 DNA follows: TGTGCCACTAGCGGGAGGACGAACACCGGGGAGCTGTTTTTT. This gives the protein CATSGRTNTGELFF. Filled out from reference TRBV19 and TRBJ2-2, the complete variable domain reads DGGITQSPKYLFRKEGQNVTLSCEQNLNHDAMYWYRQDPGQGLRLIYYSQIVNDFQKGDIAEGYSVSREKKESFPLTVTSAQKNPTAFYLCATSGRTNTGELFFGEGSRLTVL.